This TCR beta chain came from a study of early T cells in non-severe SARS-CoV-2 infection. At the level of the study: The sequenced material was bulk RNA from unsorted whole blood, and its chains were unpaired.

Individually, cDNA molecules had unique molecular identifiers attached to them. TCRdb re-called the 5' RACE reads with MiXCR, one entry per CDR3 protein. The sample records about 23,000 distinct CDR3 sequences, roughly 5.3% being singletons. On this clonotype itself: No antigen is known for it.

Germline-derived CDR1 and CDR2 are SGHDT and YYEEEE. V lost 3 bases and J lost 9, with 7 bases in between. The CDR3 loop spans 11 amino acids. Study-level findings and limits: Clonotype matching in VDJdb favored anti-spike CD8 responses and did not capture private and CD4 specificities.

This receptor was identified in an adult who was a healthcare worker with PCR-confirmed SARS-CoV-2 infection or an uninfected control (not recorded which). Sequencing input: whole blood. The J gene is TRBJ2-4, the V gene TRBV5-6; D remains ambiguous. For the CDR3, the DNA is TGTGCCAGCAGCTCGGAAGGCATTCAGTACTTC. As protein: CASSSEGIQYF.